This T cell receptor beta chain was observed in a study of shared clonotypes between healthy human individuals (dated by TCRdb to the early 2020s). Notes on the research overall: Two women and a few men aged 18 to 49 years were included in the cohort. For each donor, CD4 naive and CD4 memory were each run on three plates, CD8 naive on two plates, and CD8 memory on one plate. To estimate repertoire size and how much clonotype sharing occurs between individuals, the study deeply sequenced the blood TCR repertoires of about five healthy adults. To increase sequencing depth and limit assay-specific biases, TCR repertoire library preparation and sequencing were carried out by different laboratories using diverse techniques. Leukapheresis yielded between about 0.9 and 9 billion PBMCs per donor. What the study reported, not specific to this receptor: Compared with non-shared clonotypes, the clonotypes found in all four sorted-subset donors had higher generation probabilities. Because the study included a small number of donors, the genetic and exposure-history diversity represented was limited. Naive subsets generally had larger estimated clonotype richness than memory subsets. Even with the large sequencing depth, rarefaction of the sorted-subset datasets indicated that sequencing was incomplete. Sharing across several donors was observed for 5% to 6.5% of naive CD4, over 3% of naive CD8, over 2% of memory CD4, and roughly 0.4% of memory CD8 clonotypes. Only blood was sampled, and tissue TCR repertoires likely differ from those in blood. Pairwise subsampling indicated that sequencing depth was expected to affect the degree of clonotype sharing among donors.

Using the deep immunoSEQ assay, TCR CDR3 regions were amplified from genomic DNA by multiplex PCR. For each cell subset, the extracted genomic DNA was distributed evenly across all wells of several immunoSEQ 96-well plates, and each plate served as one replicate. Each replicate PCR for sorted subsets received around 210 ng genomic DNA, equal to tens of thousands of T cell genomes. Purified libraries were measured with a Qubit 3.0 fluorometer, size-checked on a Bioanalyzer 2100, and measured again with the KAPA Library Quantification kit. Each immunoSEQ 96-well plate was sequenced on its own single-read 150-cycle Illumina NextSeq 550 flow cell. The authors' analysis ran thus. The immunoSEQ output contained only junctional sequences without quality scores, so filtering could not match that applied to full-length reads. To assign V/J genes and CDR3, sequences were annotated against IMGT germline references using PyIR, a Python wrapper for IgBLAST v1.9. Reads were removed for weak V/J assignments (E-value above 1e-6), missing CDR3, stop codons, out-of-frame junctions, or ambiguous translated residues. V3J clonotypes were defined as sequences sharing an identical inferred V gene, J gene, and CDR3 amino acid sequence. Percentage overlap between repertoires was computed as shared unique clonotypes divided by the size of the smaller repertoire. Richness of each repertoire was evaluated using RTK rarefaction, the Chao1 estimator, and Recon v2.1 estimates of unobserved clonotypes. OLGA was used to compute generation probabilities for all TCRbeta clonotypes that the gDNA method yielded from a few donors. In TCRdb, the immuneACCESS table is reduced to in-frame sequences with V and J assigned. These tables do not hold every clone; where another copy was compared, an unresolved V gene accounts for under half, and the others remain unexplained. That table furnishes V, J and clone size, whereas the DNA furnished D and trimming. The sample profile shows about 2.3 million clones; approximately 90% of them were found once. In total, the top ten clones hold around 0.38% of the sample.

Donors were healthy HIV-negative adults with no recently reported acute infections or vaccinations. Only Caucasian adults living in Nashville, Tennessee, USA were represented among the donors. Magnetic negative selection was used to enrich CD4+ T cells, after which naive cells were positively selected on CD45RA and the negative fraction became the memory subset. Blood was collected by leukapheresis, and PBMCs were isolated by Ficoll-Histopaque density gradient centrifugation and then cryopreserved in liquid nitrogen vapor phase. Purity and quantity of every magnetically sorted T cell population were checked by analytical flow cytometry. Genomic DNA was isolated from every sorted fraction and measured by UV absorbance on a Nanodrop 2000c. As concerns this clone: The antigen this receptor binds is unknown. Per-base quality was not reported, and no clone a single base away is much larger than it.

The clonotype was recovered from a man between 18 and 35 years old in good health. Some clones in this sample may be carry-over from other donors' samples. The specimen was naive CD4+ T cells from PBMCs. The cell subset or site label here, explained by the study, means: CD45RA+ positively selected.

The nucleotide sequence is TGTGCCAGTAGTTTCCTGACTGGAGCCTCTGGAAACACCATATATTTT. Its translation reads: CASSFLTGASGNTIYF. The chain was built from TRBV19 and TRBJ1-3, with no confidently assigned D gene. The germline V gene (reference sequence) specifies LNHDA as CDR1 and SQIVND as CDR2. V is clipped by 5 bases and J by 0 bases, and the sequence between their germline boundaries is 14 bases long. The CDR3 covers 16 residues, taking in both the cysteine and the phenylalanine. CDR3 DNA is the only sequence kept; it has 48 bases, read in frame from the first base.